The entry that follows covers one T cell receptor beta chain sequence. Its antigen remains unidentified. The data originate from a study of vaccination and CD4 T cells after COVID-19. Treatment reported: roughly ten-day PBMC culture with coronavirus spike peptide pools or control peptides (ViraFEST assay). The Oncomine TCR Beta short-read assay was applied to DNA of cultured CD4+ T cells. TCRdb re-called the PCR reads through MiXCR, storing one row per CDR3 protein. The table lists 17,000 or so distinct CDR3 sequences, 30% to 40% of them singletons, with approximately 14% in the top ten. In germline, CDR1 is MNHEY, CDR2 SMNVEV (reference sequence). V lost 2 bases and J lost 1, with 11 bases in between. This CDR3 has 15 amino acids.

The clonotype originates from a human donor with COVID-19. The J gene is TRBJ1-1, the V gene TRBV27; perhaps TRBD1 as D (5 bases). Material for sequencing was cultured CD4+ T cells from blood. This CDR3 reads CASSLKWDANTEAFF. DNA of the CDR3: TGTGCCAGCAGTTTAAAGTGGGACGCGAACACTGAAGCTTTCTTT.